The 29 T cell receptor beta chains reported below all come from one sample, sequenced in a study of blood T cell repertoires in COVID-19 (dated by TCRdb to about 2020). The library was produced with the immunoSEQ multiplex PCR assay. TCRdb obtained this table from immuneACCESS and retained in-frame rearrangements with V and J assigned. These tables miss some clones; where compared with another copy, unresolved V genes account for less than half of the shortfall, and the remainder is unexplained. This sample has 40,000 to 45,000 clones in its table, and around 86% of those were observed once. The top ten clones comprise about 22% of the sample. Sequencing was performed on peripheral blood. The receptors were sampled from a man aged 50 to 59 with active COVID-19.

Here the CDR3 reads CASSLSTGGLWGQETQYF. The CDR3 DNA reads as TGTGCCAGCAGTTTGTCGACAGGAGGTCTTTGGGGGCAAGAGACCCAGTACTTC. The chain links TRBV28 to TRBJ2-5, with a tentative D call TRBD1 (6 bases). Looked up from germline, CDR1 is MDHEN and CDR2 is SYDVKM. The length of the CDR3 is 18 residues. The V gene lost 3 bases and the J gene lost 2 bases, with 22 bases spanning the gap.

The CDR3 DNA reads as TGTGCCAGCAGTTTATTCCCAGGCGAGCAGTACTTC. This encodes CASSLFPGEQYF. The rearrangement uses TRBV27 and TRBJ2-7; the D is unclear. Trimming left V 1 base short and J 6 bases short, with 7 bases between. Looked up from germline, CDR1 is MNHEY and CDR2 is SMNVEV (reference sequence). The CDR3 contains 12 residues.

The chain combines TRBV7-2 with TRBJ1-3; D ambiguous. This CDR3 contains 13 residues. V lost 0 bases to trimming and J lost 8 bases, with 8 bases between them. Germline V CDR1 and CDR2: SGHTA, FQGNSA. As DNA, the CDR3 is TGTGCCAGCAGCTTAGCGAGGGAGGACACCATATATTTT. As protein: CASSLAREDTIYF.

The chain carries TRBV7-6 and TRBJ2-1; tentatively, D is TRBD1 (5 bases). Per germline, CDR1 SGHVS and CDR2 FNYEAQ. This CDR3 has 18 residues. V lost 0 bases to trimming and J lost 5 bases, with 20 bases between them. DNA for the CDR3: TGTGCCAGCAGCTTAGCGGGATCGCTAGGGGCGAACAACAATGAGCAGTTCTTC. It encodes CASSLAGSLGANNNEQFF.

The chain uses TRBV4-2 and TRBJ1-2; maybe TRBD1 (5 bases). Germline V lookup: CDR1 LGHNA, CDR2 YNFKEQ. The CDR3 has 15 amino acids. V lost 5 bases and J 4 bases, leaving 17 bases between the germline ends. The DNA of the CDR3 is TGTGCCAGCAGCAGCCGGGTACAGGTGGGCTATGGCTACACCTTC. The encoded protein is CASSSRVQVGYGYTF.

Only one count was recorded for this clone. The chain has TRBV28 and TRBJ1-6; 7 bases are shared with TRBD1. The CDR3 is made up of 15 amino acids. The V gene's germline CDR1 is MDHEN and CDR2 SYDVKM. J lost 10 bases, V lost 3 bases, and 9 bases had no gene match. DNA for the CDR3: TGTGCCAGCAGTTTGACGACAGGGACACGATCACCCCTCCACTTT. Translation gives CASSLTTGTRSPLHF.

A single count supports this clone. The sample contains more than one DNA sequence encoding this CDR3. The chain is built from TRBV28 and TRBJ2-6; 7 bases map to TRBD1. The CDR3 consists of 15 residues. Germline V gene sequence: CDR1 MDHEN, CDR2 SYDVKM. After removal of 8 bases from V and 1 base from J, the junction contained 5 bases not matched to a gene. CDR3 nucleotide sequence: TGTGCCAGCTCTTTGACAGGGTCTGGGGCCAACGTCCTGACTTTC. Protein product: CASSLTGSGANVLTF.

This chain connects TRBV7-2 to TRBJ2-3; perhaps TRBD1 as D (5 bases). Germline CDR1 SGHTA, CDR2 FQGNSA. V dropped 4 bases and J dropped 6 bases, with 14 bases sitting between them. CDR3 length: 14 amino acids. For the CDR3, the DNA is TGTGCCAGCAGCTCTCAGGGTAATCGGGATACGCAGTATTTT. Translating gives CASSSQGNRDTQYF.

This chain uses TRBV7-2 with TRBJ2-7, with 7 bases lining up with TRBD2. Germline CDR1 SGHTA, CDR2 FQGNSA. V trimming: 1 base; J trimming: 4 bases; junction bases outside the gene matches: 16. CDR3 length: 18 amino acids. The CDR3 bases are TGTGCCAGCAGCTTAGAAAGGGTTCGAGCGGGACTCCGGTACGAGCAGTACTTC. The encoded protein is CASSLERVRAGLRYEQYF.

The chain joins TRBV19 to TRBJ2-1, with 9 nucleotides matching TRBD1. The J segment lost 4 bases and the V segment lost 3 bases, leaving 1 base of the junction unmatched. The CDR3 length is 14 residues. CDR1 is LNHDA and CDR2 is SQIVND in the germline V gene (reference sequence). For the CDR3, the DNA is TGTGCCAGTAGTATGGGACAGGGTTACAATGAGCAGTTCTTC. As protein: CASSMGQGYNEQFF.

The table lists this clone with a count of one. The CDR3 here is CASSLGQGYVNTEAFF. For the CDR3, the DNA is TGCGCCAGCAGCCTCGGACAAGGGTACGTGAACACTGAAGCTTTCTTT. This chain connects TRBV5-1 to TRBJ1-1; TRBD1 might be the D (5 bases). This CDR3 has 16 residues. Germline V gene sequence: CDR1 SGHRS, CDR2 YFSETQ. V dropped 4 bases and J dropped 0 bases, with 16 bases sitting between them. Complete variable domain (other parts from reference TRBV5-1 and TRBJ1-1): KAGVTQTPRYLIKTRGQQVTLSCSPISGHRSVSWYQQTPGQGLQFLFEYFSETQRNKGNFPGRFSGRQFSNSRSEMNVSTLELGDSALYLCASSLGQGYVNTEAFFGQGTRLTVV.

The chain combines TRBV25-1 with TRBJ2-5, with D possibly being TRBD1 (5 bases). The CDR3 is 14 residues long. Trimming took off 3 bases at V and 4 bases at J, with 12 bases between the two ends. From germline, CDR1 is MGHDK and CDR2 SYGVNS. This CDR3 is CASSDFDRRETQYF. Written as DNA, the CDR3 is TGTGCCAGCAGTGATTTCGACAGAAGAGAGACCCAGTACTTC.

J is TRBJ2-1 and V is TRBV5-1, with D tentatively TRBD2 (6 bases). V lost 3 bases, J lost 7 bases, and 17 bases lay in between. Germline V gene data show CDR1 as SGHRS and CDR2 as YFSETQ. This CDR3 is built from 15 residues. CDR3 region: CASSSPPRDSNEQFF. Here the CDR3 DNA reads TGCGCCAGCAGCTCACCACCAAGGGACTCTAATGAGCAGTTCTTC. Full variable domain (outside the CDR3, taken from reference TRBV5-1 and TRBJ2-1): KAGVTQTPRYLIKTRGQQVTLSCSPISGHRSVSWYQQTPGQGLQFLFEYFSETQRNKGNFPGRFSGRQFSNSRSEMNVSTLELGDSALYLCASSSPPRDSNEQFFGPGTRLTVL.

This sequence joins TRBV7-9 and TRBJ2-1, with 7 bases aligning to TRBD1. CDR3 length: 16 residues. Germline V lookup: CDR1 SEHNR, CDR2 FQNEAQ (reference sequence). The trim removed 2 bases at V and 6 bases at J, leaving 10 bases unmatched. Written as DNA, the CDR3 is TGTGCCAGCAGCTTAAGAGGGGGCTATGGCAGCAATGAGCAGTTCTTC. Amino acids: CASSLRGGYGSNEQFF.

The chain links TRBV27 to TRBJ2-2, with D maybe TRBD1 (5 bases). V was clipped by 6 bases and J by 9 bases, with 11 bases between them. The CDR3 totals 12 residues. Germline CDR1 reads MNHEY; CDR2 reads SMNVEV (reference sequence). CDR3 in amino acids: CASRTELRELFF. The CDR3 bases are TGTGCCAGCAGGACAGAACTGAGGGAGCTGTTTTTT.

The chain combines TRBV24-1 with TRBJ2-7, with D possibly TRBD1 on 7 matching bases. The CDR3 runs to 15 residues. V was clipped by 4 bases and J by 5 bases, with 17 bases between them. Germline CDR1 and CDR2: KGHDR and SFDVKD. CDR3 sequence (DNA): TGTGCCACCAGTGACCCCCGACAGGGAGGCAACGAGCAGTACTTC. Its translation: CATSDPRQGGNEQYF.

J is TRBJ1-6 and V is TRBV28; D may be TRBD1 (6 bases). Germline lookup yields CDR1 MDHEN and CDR2 SYDVKM. Trimming cost V 6 bases and J 7 bases, with 10 bases left between them. The CDR3 has 13 amino acids. In DNA form, the CDR3 reads TGTGCCAGCAGCGTCAGGGGAAATTCACCCCTCCACTTT. It translates to CASSVRGNSPLHF.

The V gene is TRBV3-1 (or the pseudogene TRBV3-2), the J gene TRBJ2-3, with 12 bases lining up with TRBD2. The CDR3 is 15 amino acids. Germline V CDR1 and CDR2: LGHDT, YNNKEL (reference sequence). The V segment lost 1 base and the J segment 5 bases; nucleotides outside the gene matches: 1. DNA for the CDR3: TGTGCCAGCAGCCAAGTGGGACTAGCGGGAGATACGCAGTATTTT. It encodes CASSQVGLAGDTQYF.

The V gene is TRBV6-6, the J gene TRBJ2-5; 7 bases match TRBD1. The V gene end was trimmed by 4 bases and the J gene end by 5 bases; junction bases not matched to a gene: 7. Germline V lookup: CDR1 MNHNY, CDR2 SVGAGI (reference sequence). This CDR3 comprises 14 residues. The CDR3 here is CASSFGRGLETQYF. CDR3 nucleotides: TGTGCCAGCAGTTTTGGCAGGGGGTTGGAGACCCAGTACTTC.

V is TRBV6-5 and J is TRBJ1-5, with 9 bases fitting TRBD1. Per the germline V gene, CDR1 is MNHEY and CDR2 is SVGAGI. Germline trimming cut 7 bases from V and 6 bases from J; bases unmatched to any gene: 4. The CDR3 totals 13 residues. CDR3 in DNA: TGTGCCAGCATGGGGACAGGGTTTCAGCCCCAGCATTTT. It specifies CASMGTGFQPQHF.

This chain joins TRBV9 and TRBJ1-5; 8 bases are shared with TRBD1. Germline CDR1 and CDR2: SGDLS and YYNGEE. The V segment lost 0 bases and the J segment 4 bases; nucleotides outside the gene matches: 3. This CDR3 contains 15 residues. CDR3 protein: CASSVEGQGNQPQHF. The CDR3 coding sequence is TGTGCCAGCAGCGTAGAAGGACAGGGAAATCAGCCCCAGCATTTT.

This chain connects TRBV5-1 to TRBJ2-1; D possibly corresponds to TRBD1 (7 bases). Germline V lookup: CDR1 SGHRS, CDR2 YFSETQ. The CDR3 is 13 amino acids. The germline V and J ends were trimmed by 3 bases and 14 bases, with 18 bases remaining between them. CDR3 bases: TGCGCCAGCAGCTCCTCTAGCAGGGGGGTGGAGTTCTTC. This translates into CASSSSSRGVEFF. Looking up the rest from reference TRBV5-1 and TRBJ2-1 gives the full variable domain: KAGVTQTPRYLIKTRGQQVTLSCSPISGHRSVSWYQQTPGQGLQFLFEYFSETQRNKGNFPGRFSGRQFSNSRSEMNVSTLELGDSALYLCASSSSSRGVEFFGPGTRLTVL.

The chain combines TRBV6-2 or TRBV6-3 with TRBJ2-7, with D hard to call. Trimming took off 1 base at V and 0 bases at J, with 16 bases between the two ends. The length of the CDR3 is 17 residues. Germline lookup yields CDR1 MNHEY and CDR2 SVGEGT. CDR3 sequence: CASSYFLGRRGSYEQYF. CDR3 DNA: TGTGCCAGCAGTTACTTTCTTGGAAGGAGAGGCTCCTACGAGCAGTACTTC.

V usage is TRBV4-3 and J usage is TRBJ2-1; D is possibly TRBD1 (6 bases). This CDR3 is built from 15 residues. CDR1 and CDR2 from the germline V gene are LGHNA and YSLEER. The ends were cut back, 0 bases at V and 2 bases at J, with 8 bases in the middle. The CDR3 DNA reads as TGCGCCAGCAGCCAAGATAGGACAGCCTACAATGAGCAGTTCTTC. Translating it yields CASSQDRTAYNEQFF.

The CDR3 here is CASSLPGGRGEQYF. The DNA for the CDR3 is TGCGCCAGCAGCCTGCCAGGGGGCCGTGGAGAGCAGTACTTC. This chain links TRBV5-1 with TRBJ2-7, with 8 bases identical to TRBD1. The CDR3 loop spans 14 amino acids. V shed 4 bases, J shed 7 bases, and the junction held 10 bases outside the gene matches. In germline, CDR1 is SGHRS, CDR2 YFSETQ.

The V gene is TRBV3-1 (or the pseudogene TRBV3-2), the J gene TRBJ2-7; TRBD2 aligns across 14 bases. V gave up 1 base and J gave up 0 bases; unmatched junction bases: 11. The CDR3 is 20 residues long. The germline V gene encodes CDR1 LGHDT and CDR2 YNNKEL (reference sequence). This CDR3 is CASSQGLGLAGGSSSYEQYF. CDR3 bases: TGTGCCAGCAGCCAAGGCCTTGGACTAGCGGGAGGCTCGAGCTCCTACGAGCAGTACTTC.

CDR3 nucleotides: TGCAGTGCTACCGACAATGAGCAGTTCTTC. It yields the protein CSATDNEQFF. The chain employs TRBV20-1 and TRBJ2-1, with D hard to call. This CDR3 has 10 amino acids. Trimming stripped 4 bases from V and 5 bases from J, with 3 bases between. Germline values: CDR1 DFQATT, CDR2 SNEGSKA (reference sequence).

V gene TRBV7-9 combines with J gene TRBJ2-4; TRBD1 agrees at 9 bases. The ends lost 3 bases at V and 8 bases at J; junction bases unmatched: 8. The CDR3 is 15 amino acids. Germline values: CDR1 SEHNR, CDR2 FQNEAQ (reference sequence). For the CDR3, the DNA is TGTGCCAGCAGCTTTCCCACAGGGGGCGATTACATTCAGTACTTC. This translates into CASSFPTGGDYIQYF.

The chain couples TRBV7-6 to TRBJ1-2; 9 nucleotides agree with TRBD1. The CDR3 totals 17 residues. Germline lookup yields CDR1 SGHVS and CDR2 FNYEAQ. V lost 5 bases to trimming and J lost 2 bases; unmatched junction nucleotides: 12. The CDR3 DNA follows: TGTGCCAGCAGCCCAAGGGGGACAGGGAGTTTAAACTATGGCTACACCTTC. As protein: CASSPRGTGSLNYGYTF.